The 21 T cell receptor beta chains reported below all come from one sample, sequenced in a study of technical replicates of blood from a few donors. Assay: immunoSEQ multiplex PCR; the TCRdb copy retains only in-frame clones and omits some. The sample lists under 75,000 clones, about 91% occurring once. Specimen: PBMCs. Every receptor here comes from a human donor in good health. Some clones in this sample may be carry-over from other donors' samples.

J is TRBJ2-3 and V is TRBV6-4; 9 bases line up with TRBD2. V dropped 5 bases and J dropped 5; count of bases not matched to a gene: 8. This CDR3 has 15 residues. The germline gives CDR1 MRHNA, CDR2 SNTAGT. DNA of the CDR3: TGTGCCAGCAGTCAGAGCGGGGGGAATGGAGATACGCAGTATTTT. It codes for CASSQSGGNGDTQYF.

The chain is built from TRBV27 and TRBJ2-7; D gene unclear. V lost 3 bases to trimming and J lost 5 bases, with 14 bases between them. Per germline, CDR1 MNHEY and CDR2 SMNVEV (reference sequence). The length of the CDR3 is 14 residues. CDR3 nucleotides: TGTGCCAGCAGTTTGACGGGTTTTTTTCACGAGCAGTACTTC. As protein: CASSLTGFFHEQYF.

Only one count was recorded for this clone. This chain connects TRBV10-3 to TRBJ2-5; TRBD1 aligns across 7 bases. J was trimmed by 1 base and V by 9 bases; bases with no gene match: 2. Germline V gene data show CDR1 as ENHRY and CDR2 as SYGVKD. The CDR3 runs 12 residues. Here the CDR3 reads CAIRDSQETQYF. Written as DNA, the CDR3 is TGTGCCATACGGGACAGCCAAGAGACCCAGTACTTC.

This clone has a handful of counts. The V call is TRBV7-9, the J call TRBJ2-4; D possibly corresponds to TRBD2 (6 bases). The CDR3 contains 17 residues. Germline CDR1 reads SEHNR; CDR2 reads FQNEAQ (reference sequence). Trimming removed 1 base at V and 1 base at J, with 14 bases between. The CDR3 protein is CASSLGIDRGAKNIQYF. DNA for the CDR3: TGTGCCAGCAGCTTAGGTATCGACCGGGGGGCCAAAAACATTCAGTACTTC.

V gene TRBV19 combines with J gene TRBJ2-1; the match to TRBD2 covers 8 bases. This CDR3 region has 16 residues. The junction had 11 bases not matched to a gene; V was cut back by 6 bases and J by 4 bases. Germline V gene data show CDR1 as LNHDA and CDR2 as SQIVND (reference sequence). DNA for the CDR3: TGTGCCAGTAGCTATCCTAGCGGGCAAACTTACAATGAGCAGTTCTTC. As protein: CASSYPSGQTYNEQFF. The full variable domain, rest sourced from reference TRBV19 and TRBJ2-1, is DGGITQSPKYLFRKEGQNVTLSCEQNLNHDAMYWYRQDPGQGLRLIYYSQIVNDFQKGDIAEGYSVSREKKESFPLTVTSAQKNPTAFYLCASSYPSGQTYNEQFFGPGTRLTVL.

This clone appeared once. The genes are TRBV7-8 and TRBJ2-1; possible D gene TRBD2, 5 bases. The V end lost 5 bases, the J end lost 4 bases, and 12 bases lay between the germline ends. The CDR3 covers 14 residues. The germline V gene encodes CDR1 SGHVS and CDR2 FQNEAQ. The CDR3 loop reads CASSRDGVYNEQFF. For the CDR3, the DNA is TGTGCCAGCAGCCGAGACGGGGTATACAATGAGCAGTTCTTC.

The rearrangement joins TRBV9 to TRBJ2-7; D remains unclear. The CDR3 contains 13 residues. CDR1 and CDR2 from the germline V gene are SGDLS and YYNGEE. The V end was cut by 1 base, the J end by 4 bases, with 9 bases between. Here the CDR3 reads CASSVSFGYEQYF. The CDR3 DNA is TGTGCCAGCAGCGTAAGTTTCGGTTACGAGCAGTACTTC. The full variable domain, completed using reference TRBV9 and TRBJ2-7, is DSGVTQTPKHLITATGQRVTLRCSPRSGDLSVYWYQQSLDQGLQFLIQYYNGEERAKGNILERFSAQQFPDLHSELNLSSLELGDSALYFCASSVSFGYEQYFGPGTRLTVT.

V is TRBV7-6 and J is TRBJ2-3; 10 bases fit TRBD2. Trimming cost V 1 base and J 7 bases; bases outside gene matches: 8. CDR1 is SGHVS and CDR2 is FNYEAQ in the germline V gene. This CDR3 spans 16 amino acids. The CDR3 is CASSLESAGGPNTQYF. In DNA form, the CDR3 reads TGTGCCAGCAGCTTAGAATCAGCGGGAGGGCCAAATACGCAGTATTTT.

CDR3 sequence (DNA): TGTGCCAGCAGCTTACGGGGGTACGAGCAGTACTTC. Protein: CASSLRGYEQYF. This rearrangement joins TRBV7-9 to TRBJ2-7; the D gene is possibly TRBD2 (6 bases). The germline V gene encodes CDR1 SEHNR and CDR2 FQNEAQ (reference sequence). The V gene lost 2 bases and the J gene lost 4 bases, with 6 bases spanning the gap. The length of the CDR3 is 12 residues.

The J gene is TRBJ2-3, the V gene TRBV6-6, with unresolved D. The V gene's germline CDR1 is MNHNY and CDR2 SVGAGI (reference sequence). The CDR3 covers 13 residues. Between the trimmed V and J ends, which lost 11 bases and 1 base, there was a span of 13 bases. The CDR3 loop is CAGTKTGTDTQYF. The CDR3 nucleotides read TGTGCCGGCACTAAAACGGGCACAGATACGCAGTATTTT.

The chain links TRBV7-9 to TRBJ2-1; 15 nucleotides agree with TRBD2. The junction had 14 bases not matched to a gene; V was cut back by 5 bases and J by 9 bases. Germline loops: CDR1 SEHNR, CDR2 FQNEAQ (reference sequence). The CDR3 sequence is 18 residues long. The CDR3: CASSPRTSGGAGVGEQFF. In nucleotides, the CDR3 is TGTGCCAGCAGCCCGCGGACTAGCGGGGGGGCTGGGGTGGGTGAGCAGTTCTTC.

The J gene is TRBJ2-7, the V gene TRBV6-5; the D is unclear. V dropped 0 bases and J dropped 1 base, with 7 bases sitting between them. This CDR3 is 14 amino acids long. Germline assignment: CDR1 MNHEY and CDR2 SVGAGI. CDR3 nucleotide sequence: TGTGCCAGCAGTTACTCTGGCGGATCCTACGAGCAGTACTTC. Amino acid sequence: CASSYSGGSYEQYF.

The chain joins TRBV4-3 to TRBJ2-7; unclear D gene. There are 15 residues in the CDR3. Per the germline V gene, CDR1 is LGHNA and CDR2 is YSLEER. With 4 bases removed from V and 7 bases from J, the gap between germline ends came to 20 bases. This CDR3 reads CASSLAVTDAVEQYF. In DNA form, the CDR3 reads TGCGCCAGCAGCCTCGCGGTGACTGACGCCGTGGAGCAGTACTTC.

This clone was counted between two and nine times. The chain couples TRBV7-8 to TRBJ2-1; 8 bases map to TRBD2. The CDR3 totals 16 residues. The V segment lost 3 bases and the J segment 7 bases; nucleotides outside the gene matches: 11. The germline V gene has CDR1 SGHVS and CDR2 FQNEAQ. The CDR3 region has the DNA TGTGCCAGCAGCTTCCTAATAGAAGCGGGAGTTAATGAGCAGTTCTTC. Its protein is CASSFLIEAGVNEQFF.

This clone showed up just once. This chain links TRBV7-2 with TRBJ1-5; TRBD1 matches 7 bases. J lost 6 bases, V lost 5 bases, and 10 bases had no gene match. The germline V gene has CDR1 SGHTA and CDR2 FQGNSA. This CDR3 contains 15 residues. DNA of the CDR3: TGTGCCAGCAGCCCCTGGGACAGAGGAAGTCAGCCCCAGCATTTT. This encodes CASSPWDRGSQPQHF.

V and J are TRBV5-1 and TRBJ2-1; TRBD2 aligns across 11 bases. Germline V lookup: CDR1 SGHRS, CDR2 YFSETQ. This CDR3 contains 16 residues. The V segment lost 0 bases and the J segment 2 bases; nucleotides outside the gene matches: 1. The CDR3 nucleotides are TGCGCCAGCAGCTTGGATAGCGGGGGGGCCTACAATGAGCAGTTCTTC. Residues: CASSLDSGGAYNEQFF.

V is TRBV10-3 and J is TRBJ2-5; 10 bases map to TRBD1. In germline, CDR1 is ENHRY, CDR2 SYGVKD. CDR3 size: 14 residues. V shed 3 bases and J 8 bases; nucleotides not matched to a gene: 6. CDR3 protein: CAISDSTGGSTQYF. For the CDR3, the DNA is TGTGCCATCAGTGACTCGACAGGGGGCAGCACCCAGTACTTC.

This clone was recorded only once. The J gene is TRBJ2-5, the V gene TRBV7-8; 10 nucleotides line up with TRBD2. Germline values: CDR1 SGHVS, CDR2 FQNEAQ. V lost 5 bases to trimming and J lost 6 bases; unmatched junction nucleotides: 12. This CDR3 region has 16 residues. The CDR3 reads CASSPVAGGLGKTQYF. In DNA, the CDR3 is TGTGCCAGCAGCCCGGTAGCGGGGGGACTAGGGAAGACCCAGTACTTC.

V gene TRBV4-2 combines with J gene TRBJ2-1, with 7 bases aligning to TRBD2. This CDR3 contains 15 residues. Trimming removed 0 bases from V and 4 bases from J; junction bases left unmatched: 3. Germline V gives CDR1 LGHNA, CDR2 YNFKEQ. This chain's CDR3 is CASSQDGGGYNEQFF. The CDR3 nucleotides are TGTGCCAGCAGCCAAGACGGCGGGGGTTACAATGAGCAGTTCTTC.

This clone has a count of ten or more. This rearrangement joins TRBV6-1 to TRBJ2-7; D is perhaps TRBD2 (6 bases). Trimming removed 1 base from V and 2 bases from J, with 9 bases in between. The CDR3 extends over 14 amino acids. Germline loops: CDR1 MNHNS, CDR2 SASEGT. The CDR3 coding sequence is TGTGCCAGCAGTGAAGGGGGGGAAGCCTACGAGCAGTACTTC. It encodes CASSEGGEAYEQYF.

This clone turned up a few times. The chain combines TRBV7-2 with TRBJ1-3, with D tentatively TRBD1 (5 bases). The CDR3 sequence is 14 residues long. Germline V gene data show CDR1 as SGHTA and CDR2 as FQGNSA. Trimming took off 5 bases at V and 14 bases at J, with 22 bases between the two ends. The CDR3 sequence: CASSPYPGDRALYF. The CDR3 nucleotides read TGTGCCAGCAGCCCTTACCCGGGGGACCGGGCTTTATATTTT.